The entry below gives a single T cell receptor (beta chain) sequence along with its context. The sample carries other DNA sequences with the same CDR3. This specimen comes from a study of shared clonotypes between healthy human individuals. Profiled with immunoSEQ multiplex PCR; TCRdb holds only in-frame clones, not every one. The profile covers around 2,100,000 clones, with around 96% appearing a single time and less than 1.5% taken by the ten largest. V was clipped by 4 bases and J by 1 base, with 10 bases between them. The CDR3 sequence is 14 residues long. CDR1 and CDR2 (germline): MNHEY, SMNVEV (reference sequence). Terminally differentiated effector memory CD45RA+ cells were excluded from the naive CD8 cells, which were CD45RO-negative and positively selected for CCR7.

The J gene is TRBJ1-1, the V gene TRBV27, with D uncertain. Sequencing was done on a sample of naive CD8+ T cells sorted from blood. This sequence originates from a young man in good health. CDR3 protein: CASSWGTANTEAFF. Written as DNA, the CDR3 is TGTGCCAGCAGTTGGGGTACGGCGAACACTGAAGCTTTCTTT.